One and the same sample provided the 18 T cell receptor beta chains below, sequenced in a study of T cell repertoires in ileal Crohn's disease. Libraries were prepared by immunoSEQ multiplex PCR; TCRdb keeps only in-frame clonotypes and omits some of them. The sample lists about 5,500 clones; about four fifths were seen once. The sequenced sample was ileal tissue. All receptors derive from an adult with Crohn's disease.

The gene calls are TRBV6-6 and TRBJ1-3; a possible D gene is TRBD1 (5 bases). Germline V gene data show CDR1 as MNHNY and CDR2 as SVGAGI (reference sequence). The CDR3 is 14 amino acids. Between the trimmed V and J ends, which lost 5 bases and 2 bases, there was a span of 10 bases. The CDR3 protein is CASSDGGAGNTIYF. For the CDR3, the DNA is TGTGCCAGCAGTGATGGGGGGGCTGGAAACACCATATATTTT.

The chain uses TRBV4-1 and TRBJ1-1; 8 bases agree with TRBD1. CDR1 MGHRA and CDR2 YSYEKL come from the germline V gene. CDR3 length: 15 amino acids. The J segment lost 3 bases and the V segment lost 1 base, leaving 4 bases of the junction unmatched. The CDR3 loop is CASSQAGGVDTEAFF. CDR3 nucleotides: TGCGCCAGCAGCCAAGCAGGGGGCGTGGACACTGAAGCTTTCTTT.

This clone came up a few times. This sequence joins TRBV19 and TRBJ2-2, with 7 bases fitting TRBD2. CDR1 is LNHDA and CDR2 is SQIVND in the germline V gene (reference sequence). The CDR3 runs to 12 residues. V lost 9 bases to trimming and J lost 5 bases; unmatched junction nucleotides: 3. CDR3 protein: CASDGGTGELFF. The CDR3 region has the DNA TGTGCCAGCGACGGGGGGACCGGGGAGCTGTTTTTT.

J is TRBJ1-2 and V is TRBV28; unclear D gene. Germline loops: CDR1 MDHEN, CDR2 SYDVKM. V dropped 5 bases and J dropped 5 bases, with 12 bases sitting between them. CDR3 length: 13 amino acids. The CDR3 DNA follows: TGTGCCAGCAGTCTGGGGAGTGGGTATGGCTACACCTTC. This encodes CASSLGSGYGYTF.

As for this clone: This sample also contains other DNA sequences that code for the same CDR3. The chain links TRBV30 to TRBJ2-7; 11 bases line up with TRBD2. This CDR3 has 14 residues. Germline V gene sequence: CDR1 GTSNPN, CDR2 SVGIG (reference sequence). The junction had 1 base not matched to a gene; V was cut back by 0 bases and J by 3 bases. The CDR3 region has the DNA TGTGCCTGGAGTGTAGGACTAGCGGGCTACGAGCAGTACTTC. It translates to CAWSVGLAGYEQYF. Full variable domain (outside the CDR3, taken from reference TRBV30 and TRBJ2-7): SQTIHQWPATLVQPVGSPLSLECTVEGTSNPNLYWYRQAAGRGLQLLFYSVGIGQISSEVPQNLSASRPQDRQFILSSKKLLLSDSGFYLCAWSVGLAGYEQYFGPGTRLTVT.

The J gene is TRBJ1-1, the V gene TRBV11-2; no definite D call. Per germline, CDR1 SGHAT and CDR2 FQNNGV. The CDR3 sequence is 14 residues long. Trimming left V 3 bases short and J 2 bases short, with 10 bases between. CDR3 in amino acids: CASSFLEANTEAFF. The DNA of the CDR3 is TGTGCCAGCAGCTTCTTAGAGGCCAACACTGAAGCTTTCTTT.

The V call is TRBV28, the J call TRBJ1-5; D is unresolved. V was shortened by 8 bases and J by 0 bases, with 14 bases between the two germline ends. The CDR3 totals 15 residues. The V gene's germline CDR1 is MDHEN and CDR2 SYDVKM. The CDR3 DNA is TGTGCCAGCTGCTGGCAGGAATTTAGCAATCAGCCCCAGCATTTT. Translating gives CASCWQEFSNQPQHF.

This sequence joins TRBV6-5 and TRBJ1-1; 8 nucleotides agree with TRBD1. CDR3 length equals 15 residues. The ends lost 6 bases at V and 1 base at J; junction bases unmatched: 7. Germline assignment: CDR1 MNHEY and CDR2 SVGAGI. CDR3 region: CASRVARGPNTEAFF. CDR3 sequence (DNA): TGTGCCAGCAGGGTCGCCAGGGGGCCGAACACTGAAGCTTTCTTT.

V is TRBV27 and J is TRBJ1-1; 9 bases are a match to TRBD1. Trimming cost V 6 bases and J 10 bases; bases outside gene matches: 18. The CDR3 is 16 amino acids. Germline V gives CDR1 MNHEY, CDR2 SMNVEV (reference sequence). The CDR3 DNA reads TGTGCCAGCAGCCGTTATTCACAGGTGAGGGGACAGGGAGCTTTCTTT. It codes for CASSRYSQVRGQGAFF.

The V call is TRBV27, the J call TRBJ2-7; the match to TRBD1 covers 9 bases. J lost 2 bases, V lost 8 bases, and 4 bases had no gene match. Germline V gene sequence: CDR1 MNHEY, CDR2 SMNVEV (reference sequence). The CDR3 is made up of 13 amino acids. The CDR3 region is CASAGQGPYEQYF. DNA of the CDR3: TGTGCCAGCGCGGGACAGGGACCCTACGAGCAGTACTTC.

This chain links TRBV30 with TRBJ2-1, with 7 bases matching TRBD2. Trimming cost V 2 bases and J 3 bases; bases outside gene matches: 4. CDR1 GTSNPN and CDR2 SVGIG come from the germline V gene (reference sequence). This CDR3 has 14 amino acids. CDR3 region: CAWSRGGGYNEQFF. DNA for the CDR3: TGTGCCTGGAGTCGGGGCGGGGGCTACAATGAGCAGTTCTTC.

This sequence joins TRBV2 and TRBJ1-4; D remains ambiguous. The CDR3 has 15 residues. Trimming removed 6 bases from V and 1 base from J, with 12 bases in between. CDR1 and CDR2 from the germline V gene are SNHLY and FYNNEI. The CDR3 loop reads CASRTVGETNEKLFF. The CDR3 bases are TGTGCCAGCAGAACCGTAGGAGAAACTAATGAAAAACTGTTTTTT.

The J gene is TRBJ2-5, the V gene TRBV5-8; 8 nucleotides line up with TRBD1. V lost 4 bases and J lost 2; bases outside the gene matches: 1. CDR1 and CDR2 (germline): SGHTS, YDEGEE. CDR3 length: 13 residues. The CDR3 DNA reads TGTGCCAGCAGCCGGGACAGGCAAGAGACCCAGTACTTC. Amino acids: CASSRDRQETQYF.

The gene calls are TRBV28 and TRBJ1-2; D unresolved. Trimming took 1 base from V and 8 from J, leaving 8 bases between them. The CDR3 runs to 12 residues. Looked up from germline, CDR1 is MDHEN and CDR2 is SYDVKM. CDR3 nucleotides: TGTGCCAGCAGTTTATTCGGGAACGGCTACACCTTC. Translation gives CASSLFGNGYTF.

CDR3 DNA: TGTGCCAGCAGCCTAGGACTAGCGGGGGCTACGGGGCAGTTCTTC. It codes for CASSLGLAGATGQFF. The chain couples TRBV5-6 to TRBJ2-1; 13 nucleotides match TRBD2. The CDR3 length is 15 residues. Germline loops: CDR1 SGHDT, CDR2 YYEEEE. J gave up 12 bases and V 4 bases, and 10 bases lay outside the gene matches.

CDR3 nucleotides: TGTGCCAGCAGTTATGAAAGGGGCACTGAAGCTTTCTTT. Protein sequence: CASSYERGTEAFF. The rearrangement joins TRBV6-5 to TRBJ1-1; tentative D call: TRBD1 (5 bases). CDR3 length: 13 amino acids. Germline CDR1 is MNHEY and CDR2 is SVGAGI. Trimming cost V 3 bases and J 4 bases, with 9 bases left between them.

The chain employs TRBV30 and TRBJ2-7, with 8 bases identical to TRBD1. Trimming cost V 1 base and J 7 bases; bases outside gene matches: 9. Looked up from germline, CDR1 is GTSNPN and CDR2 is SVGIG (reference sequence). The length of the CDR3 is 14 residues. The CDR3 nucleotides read TGTGCCTGGAGTGGGGGACAGGCCATCCCAGAGCAGTACTTC. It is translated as CAWSGGQAIPEQYF. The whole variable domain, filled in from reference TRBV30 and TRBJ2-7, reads SQTIHQWPATLVQPVGSPLSLECTVEGTSNPNLYWYRQAAGRGLQLLFYSVGIGQISSEVPQNLSASRPQDRQFILSSKKLLLSDSGFYLCAWSGGQAIPEQYFGPGTRLTVT.

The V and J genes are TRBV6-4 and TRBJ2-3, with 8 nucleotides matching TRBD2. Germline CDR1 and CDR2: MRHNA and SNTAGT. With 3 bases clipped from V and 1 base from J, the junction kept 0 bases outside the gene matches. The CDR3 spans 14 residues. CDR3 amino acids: CASSETSGTDTQYF. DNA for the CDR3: TGTGCCAGCAGTGAGACTAGCGGCACAGATACGCAGTATTTT.